The clone carrying this TCR beta chain was seen a few times. Antigen unknown. This sample stems from a study of CD8 T cells in ankylosing spondylitis. Whole-study findings and limits: A motif of under ten highly homologous TCR beta variants was seen as apparently characteristic of ankylosing spondylitis blood. According to the report, clones linked to the disease were significantly enriched in matched synovial fluid samples taken from ankylosing spondylitis patients.

TCRdb re-analysed the 5' RACE reads in MiXCR, keeping a single row per CDR3 protein. The sample records 700,000 to 1,000,000 distinct CDR3 sequences, 12% being singletons. Looked up from germline, CDR1 is SGHTA and CDR2 is FQGNSA. The CDR3 is 16 amino acids. J gave up 12 bases and V 3 bases, and 16 bases lay outside the gene matches. The sequenced sample consisted of blood, either unsorted or a sorted T cell fraction (not recorded which). The V call is TRBV7-2, the J call TRBJ2-1; 8 bases fit TRBD2. The TCR was taken from a male donor with ankylosing spondylitis. CDR3 protein: CASSFPRTSPGRGQFF. The DNA of the CDR3 is TGTGCCAGCAGCTTCCCCCGGACTAGCCCGGGGAGGGGGCAGTTCTTC.